This T cell receptor beta chain came from a study of CD8+ T cells in alopecia areata. Study overall: Oral tofacitinib, 5 to 10 mg twice daily, was given in an open-label trial. The authors scored treated patients' severity by affected scalp percentage. The study, taken as a whole, reports: During tofacitinib treatment, many expanded lesional clones remained in scalp and blood.

Treatment indicated: oral pan-JAK inhibitor, 5-10 mg twice daily. Peripheral blood, together with lesional scalp punch biopsies, was collected from alopecia areata patients. The V gene end was trimmed by 0 bases and the J gene end by 5 bases; junction bases not matched to a gene: 6. The CDR3 is made up of 16 amino acids. The germline V gene has CDR1 LGHNA and CDR2 YNFKEQ. Details on this clone: Its antigen is not known.

In each case, RNA was isolated and then reverse transcribed into cDNA as the sequencing template. The data were produced by immunoSEQ multiplex PCR, yet TCRdb's version contains in-frame clones alone and is incomplete. This sample has 3,500 to 5,500 clones, with 69% found just once. The clonotype originates from a human donor with alopecia areata. This chain joins TRBV4-2 and TRBJ2-1; 8 nucleotides match TRBD2. Sequenced material: skin, taken at week 24, from a patient treated with tofacitinib. In DNA, the CDR3 is TGTGCCAGCAGCCAAGAACCCAGCGGGGGCCACAATGAGCAGTTCTTC. Translating gives CASSQEPSGGHNEQFF.